The 9 T cell receptor beta chains presented below share a single source sample, sequenced in a study of cytomegalovirus exposure and HLA in healthy donors. Primers for the PCR totalled 60 Vbeta and 13 Jbeta. The protocol was immunoSEQ multiplex PCR, while the TCRdb copy is restricted to in-frame clones and leaves out a portion. Altogether some 130,000 clones are present, about 86% being singletons, with the ten largest covering 0.55% to 0.85%. Sequencing input: PBMCs. The receptors here all came from a man between 18 and 29 years old in good health and CMV-seronegative.

This sequence joins TRBV27 and TRBJ2-5, with 12 bases identical to TRBD2. Germline CDR1 is MNHEY and CDR2 is SMNVEV (reference sequence). V shed 6 bases and J 2 bases; nucleotides not matched to a gene: 4. The CDR3 runs to 15 residues. CDR3 protein: CASRLAGGRQETQYF. In nucleotides, the CDR3 is TGTGCCAGCAGGCTAGCGGGGGGGAGGCAAGAGACCCAGTACTTC.

V is TRBV7-3 and J is TRBJ1-1, with D possibly matching TRBD1 (5 bases). Trimming cost V 5 bases and J 1 base, with 14 bases left between them. CDR1 is SGHTA and CDR2 is FQGTGA in the germline V gene. CDR3 length: 15 residues. The chain's CDR3 is CASSPNGGGNTEAFF. The CDR3 nucleotides are TGTGCCAGCAGCCCAAACGGGGGGGGGAACACTGAAGCTTTCTTT.

The chain couples TRBV4-2 to TRBJ2-7; 11 bases are shared with TRBD2. Losses at the gene ends were 3 bases for V and 4 bases for J; bases not matched to a gene: 8. The CDR3 is made up of 16 amino acids. Germline V lookup: CDR1 LGHNA, CDR2 YNFKEQ. CDR3 sequence (DNA): TGTGCCAGCAGCCAGCGCACTAGCGGGGGTTCATACGAGCAGTACTTC. It translates to CASSQRTSGGSYEQYF.

The chain joins TRBV5-1 to TRBJ1-1; D gene uncertain. The V end lost 4 bases, the J end lost 0 bases, and 13 bases lay between the germline ends. This CDR3 contains 15 residues. The germline CDR1 and CDR2 sequences are SGHRS and YFSETQ. The CDR3 reads CASSRTELVNTEAFF. For the CDR3, the DNA is TGCGCCAGCAGCAGAACCGAGCTGGTGAACACTGAAGCTTTCTTT.

To note about this clone: Different DNA sequences within this sample yield the same CDR3. The chain has TRBV5-1 and TRBJ1-2; 9 nucleotides match TRBD1. V dropped 4 bases and J dropped 6; count of bases not matched to a gene: 1. This CDR3 is built from 12 residues. Looked up from germline, CDR1 is SGHRS and CDR2 is YFSETQ. The CDR3 sequence is CASSRDRDGYTF. The CDR3 DNA is TGCGCCAGCAGCCGGGACAGGGATGGCTACACCTTC.

V gene TRBV6-1 combines with J gene TRBJ1-5, with TRBD1 matching over 8 bases. The length of the CDR3 is 13 residues. V dropped 4 bases and J dropped 7; count of bases not matched to a gene: 3. The germline CDR1 and CDR2 sequences are MNHNS and SASEGT. In DNA, the CDR3 is TGTGCCAGCAGTGTCAGACAGGGGCAGCCCCAGCATTTT. Its translation: CASSVRQGQPQHF.

This chain joins TRBV9 and TRBJ1-5; D is possibly TRBD1 (5 bases). The germline CDR1 and CDR2 sequences are SGDLS and YYNGEE. The CDR3 consists of 14 residues. Trimming stripped 3 bases from V and 7 bases from J, with 14 bases between. CDR3 region: CASSARGEQQPQHF. DNA for the CDR3: TGTGCCAGCAGCGCTAGGGGTGAGCAACAGCCCCAGCATTTT. Using reference TRBV9 and TRBJ1-5 for the parts outside the CDR3, the full variable domain is DSGVTQTPKHLITATGQRVTLRCSPRSGDLSVYWYQQSLDQGLQFLIQYYNGEERAKGNILERFSAQQFPDLHSELNLSSLELGDSALYFCASSARGEQQPQHFGDGTRLSIL.

In its sample, this clone was seen once. This rearrangement joins TRBV7-6 to TRBJ1-2; 7 positions match TRBD1. Germline loops: CDR1 SGHVS, CDR2 FNYEAQ. Trimming took 5 bases from V and 2 from J; bases not matched to a gene: 5. The CDR3 has 14 residues. In DNA, the CDR3 is TGTGCCAGCAGCCGGGACAGATTGAACTATGGCTACACCTTC. Amino acid sequence: CASSRDRLNYGYTF.

The chain has TRBV11-2 and TRBJ2-7; D call uncertain. This CDR3 spans 16 amino acids. Trimming pared 0 bases from V and 2 bases from J, leaving 14 bases between. CDR1 and CDR2 from the germline V gene are SGHAT and FQNNGV. CDR3 bases: TGTGCCAGCAGCTTAGAGGCGGTGACCTCTACCTACGAGCAGTACTTC. Translated: CASSLEAVTSTYEQYF.